Below are 14 T cell receptor beta chains sequenced from a single sample in a study of blood T cell repertoires in COVID-19. The method was immunoSEQ multiplex PCR; TCRdb's version includes in-frame clones alone and lacks a portion of them. The sample lists about 270,000 clones, roughly 90% occurring once. The sample consisted of PBMCs or T cells enriched from blood (not recorded which). The receptor set was obtained from a woman in her fifties or sixties who had recovered from COVID-19.

This chain links TRBV7-2 with TRBJ1-4; no clear D gene. The ends were cut back, 5 bases at V and 0 bases at J, with 10 bases in the middle. Germline CDR1 is SGHTA and CDR2 is FQGNSA. The CDR3 covers 15 residues. CDR3 bases: TGTGCCAGCAGCCTGTCAGGCGCAACTAATGAAAAACTGTTTTTT. Translation gives CASSLSGATNEKLFF.

This clone was counted once. The CDR3 is CASSSYPQETQYF. In DNA, the CDR3 is TGTGCCAGCAGTTCCTACCCGCAAGAGACCCAGTACTTC. The chain uses TRBV27 and TRBJ2-5, with D unclear. The CDR3 sequence is 13 residues long. V was shortened by 4 bases and J by 2 bases, with 8 bases between the two germline ends. CDR1 and CDR2 (germline): MNHEY, SMNVEV (reference sequence).

This chain joins TRBV11-2 and TRBJ1-1; perhaps TRBD1 as D (6 bases). V gave up 1 base and J gave up 4 bases, with 13 bases separating them. Germline CDR1 and CDR2: SGHAT and FQNNGV. The CDR3 length is 15 residues. The CDR3 reads CASSLGPRGGTEAFF. The CDR3 nucleotides read TGTGCCAGCAGCTTAGGGCCTAGAGGGGGCACTGAAGCTTTCTTT.

The V and J genes are TRBV6-5 and TRBJ1-6; 7 nucleotides align to TRBD1. CDR1 is MNHEY, CDR2 SVGAGI, per germline. J was trimmed by 7 bases and V by 6 bases; bases with no gene match: 6. The length of the CDR3 is 14 residues. Here the CDR3 DNA reads TGTGCCAGCAGGAAGACAGGGCAGAATTCACCCCTCCACTTT. This gives the protein CASRKTGQNSPLHF.

The chain is built from TRBV10-3 and TRBJ2-1; TRBD1 aligns across 11 bases. CDR1 ENHRY and CDR2 SYGVKD come from the germline V gene. This CDR3 contains 14 residues. The V segment lost 6 bases and the J segment 7 bases; nucleotides outside the gene matches: 5. CDR3 nucleotide sequence: TGTGCCATCAGCGGACAGGGGGCGAGTAATGAGCAGTTCTTC. Translating gives CAISGQGASNEQFF.

This rearrangement joins TRBV24-1 to TRBJ2-1, with 12 positions matching TRBD2. This CDR3 is built from 16 residues. Germline CDR1 is KGHDR and CDR2 is SFDVKD. With 3 bases clipped from V and 3 bases from J, the junction kept 2 bases outside the gene matches. The CDR3 DNA reads TGTGCCACCAGTGATCGGACTAGCGGGATCTACAATGAGCAGTTCTTC. It encodes CATSDRTSGIYNEQFF.

The J gene is TRBJ1-1, the V gene TRBV19; TRBD1 agrees at 7 bases. CDR1 is LNHDA, CDR2 SQIVND, per germline (reference sequence). This CDR3 has 15 amino acids. Unmatched junction bases numbered 8, after V lost 7 bases and J lost 0 bases. The CDR3, as DNA: TGTGCCAGTATCGACAGGGCGGTCATGAACACTGAAGCTTTCTTT. Its protein product is CASIDRAVMNTEAFF.

This chain links TRBV4-1 with TRBJ2-1; TRBD2 matches 10 bases. V gave up 1 base and J gave up 4 bases; unmatched junction bases: 7. The CDR3 contains 17 residues. Germline-derived CDR1 and CDR2 are MGHRA and YSYEKL. The CDR3 is CASSQAVSGRPYNEQFF. CDR3 coding DNA: TGCGCCAGCAGCCAAGCCGTTAGCGGGAGGCCATACAATGAGCAGTTCTTC.

The chain recombines TRBV4-1 with TRBJ2-7, with 7 bases identical to TRBD2. Germline assignment: CDR1 MGHRA and CDR2 YSYEKL. Germline trimming cut 3 bases from V and 4 bases from J; bases unmatched to any gene: 6. This CDR3 spans 14 amino acids. CDR3 region: CASSQPSGAYEQYF. The DNA for the CDR3 is TGCGCCAGCAGCCAGCCTAGCGGAGCTTACGAGCAGTACTTC.

This rearrangement joins TRBV19 to TRBJ2-3, with 10 bases aligning to TRBD2. Per the germline V gene, CDR1 is LNHDA and CDR2 is SQIVND (reference sequence). The CDR3 sequence is 16 residues long. V lost 6 bases and J lost 2; bases outside the gene matches: 8. The CDR3 DNA follows: TGTGCCAGTAGCCTTAGAGGGACTAGCGCCACAGATACGCAGTATTTT. It codes for CASSLRGTSATDTQYF.

The rearrangement uses TRBV5-1 and TRBJ2-1; D possibly corresponds to TRBD1 (6 bases). The CDR3 is 15 residues long. The V and J ends lost 0 bases and 4 bases respectively, with 11 bases between them. Germline-derived CDR1 and CDR2 are SGHRS and YFSETQ. For the CDR3, the DNA is TGCGCCAGCAGCTTGGCTTCAGGGGCTTACAATGAGCAGTTCTTC. Its translation: CASSLASGAYNEQFF.

The genes are TRBV7-9 and TRBJ2-7, with TRBD2 matching 13 bases. This CDR3 spans 15 amino acids. Germline V gene sequence: CDR1 SEHNR, CDR2 FQNEAQ (reference sequence). The junction had 0 bases not matched to a gene; V was cut back by 1 base and J by 3 bases. In nucleotides, the CDR3 is TGTGCCAGCAGCTTAGGGACTAGCGGGGGCTACGAGCAGTACTTC. Translation gives CASSLGTSGGYEQYF.

The rearrangement uses TRBV6-2 or TRBV6-3 and TRBJ2-1, with 7 bases matching TRBD2. Losses at the gene ends were 6 bases for V and 3 bases for J; bases not matched to a gene: 8. This CDR3 has 15 amino acids. From germline, CDR1 is MNHEY and CDR2 SVGEGT. The CDR3 is CASSFRASGYNEQFF. CDR3 in DNA: TGTGCCAGCAGCTTCCGGGCTAGCGGCTACAATGAGCAGTTCTTC.

The CDR3 DNA reads as TGTGCCAGCAGCCAGGGACTAGCGGGAGGGGATTACAATGAGCAGTTCTTC. The encoded protein is CASSQGLAGGDYNEQFF. The chain is built from TRBV4-2 and TRBJ2-1; 16 positions agree with TRBD2. The CDR3 is made up of 17 amino acids. The junction had 3 bases not matched to a gene; V was cut back by 3 bases and J by 4 bases. CDR1 is LGHNA and CDR2 is YNFKEQ in the germline V gene.